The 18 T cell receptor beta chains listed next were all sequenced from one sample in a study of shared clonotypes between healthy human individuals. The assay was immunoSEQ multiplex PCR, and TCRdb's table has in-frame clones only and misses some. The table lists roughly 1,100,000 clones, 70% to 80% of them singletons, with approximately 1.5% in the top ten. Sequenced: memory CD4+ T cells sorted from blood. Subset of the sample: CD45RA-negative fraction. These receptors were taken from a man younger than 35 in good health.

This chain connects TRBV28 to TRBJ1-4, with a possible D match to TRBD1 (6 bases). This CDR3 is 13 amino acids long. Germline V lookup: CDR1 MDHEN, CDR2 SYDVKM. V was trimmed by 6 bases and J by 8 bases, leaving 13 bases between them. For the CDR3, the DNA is TGTGCCAGCAGGACCACAGGGCGCGAAAAACTGTTTTTT. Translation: CASRTTGREKLFF.

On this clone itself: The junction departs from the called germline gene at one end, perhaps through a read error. In DNA form, the CDR3 reads TGTGCCAGCAGCTTGGCTCTAGCGGCCTCCCACGAGCAGTACTTC. Protein sequence: CASSLALAASHEQYF. The chain carries TRBV5-4 and TRBJ2-7, with TRBD2 identical over 7 bases. This CDR3 has 15 amino acids. Germline CDR1 is SGHNT and CDR2 is YYREEE (reference sequence). Using reference TRBV5-4 and TRBJ2-7 for the parts outside the CDR3, the full variable domain is ETGVTQSPTHLIKTRGQQVTLRCSSQSGHNTVSWYQQALGQGPQFIFQYYREEENGRGNFPPRFSGLQFPNYSSELNVNALELDDSALYLCASSLALAASHEQYFGPGTRLTVT.

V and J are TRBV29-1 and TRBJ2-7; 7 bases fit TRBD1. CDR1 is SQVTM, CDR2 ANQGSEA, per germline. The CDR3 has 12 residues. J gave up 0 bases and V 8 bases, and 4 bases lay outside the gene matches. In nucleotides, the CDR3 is TGCAGCATCCGGGACAGCTCCTACGAGCAGTACTTC. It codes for CSIRDSSYEQYF.

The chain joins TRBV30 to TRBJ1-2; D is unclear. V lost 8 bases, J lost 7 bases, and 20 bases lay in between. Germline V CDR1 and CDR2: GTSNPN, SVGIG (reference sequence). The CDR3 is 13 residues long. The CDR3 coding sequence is TGTGCCCTCCGGATGGGGTTTTATGGTGGCTACACCTTC. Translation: CALRMGFYGGYTF.

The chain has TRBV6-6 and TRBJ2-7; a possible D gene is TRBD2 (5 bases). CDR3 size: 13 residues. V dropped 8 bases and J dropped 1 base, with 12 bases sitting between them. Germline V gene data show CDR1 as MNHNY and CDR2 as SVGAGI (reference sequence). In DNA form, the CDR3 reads TGTGCCAGCGTAACACCGGGGTCCTACGAGCAGTACTTC. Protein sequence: CASVTPGSYEQYF.

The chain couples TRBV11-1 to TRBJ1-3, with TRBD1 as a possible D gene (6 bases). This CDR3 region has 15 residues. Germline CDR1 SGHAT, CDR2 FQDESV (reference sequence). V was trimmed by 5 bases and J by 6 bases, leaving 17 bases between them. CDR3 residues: CASSLTGQRTNTIYF. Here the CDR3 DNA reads TGTGCCAGCAGCCTCACCGGACAGCGAACAAACACCATATATTTT.

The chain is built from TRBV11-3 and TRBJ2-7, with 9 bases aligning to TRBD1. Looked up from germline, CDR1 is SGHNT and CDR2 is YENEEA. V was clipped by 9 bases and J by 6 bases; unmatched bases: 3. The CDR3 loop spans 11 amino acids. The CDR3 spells CARGQGFEQYF. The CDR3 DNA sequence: TGTGCCAGGGGACAGGGATTCGAGCAGTACTTC.

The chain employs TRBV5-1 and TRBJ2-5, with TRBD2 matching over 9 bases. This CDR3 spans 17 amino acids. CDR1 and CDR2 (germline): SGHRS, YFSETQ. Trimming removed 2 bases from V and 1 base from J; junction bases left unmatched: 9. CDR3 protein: CASSFGYLAGSQETQYF. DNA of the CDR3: TGCGCCAGCAGCTTTGGATACCTAGCGGGGTCCCAAGAGACCCAGTACTTC.

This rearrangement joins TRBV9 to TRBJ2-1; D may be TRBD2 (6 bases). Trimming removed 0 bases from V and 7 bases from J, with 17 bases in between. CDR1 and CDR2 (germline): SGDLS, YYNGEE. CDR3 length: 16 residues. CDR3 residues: CASSVGGRGTWNEQFF. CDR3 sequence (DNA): TGTGCCAGCAGCGTAGGAGGACGGGGGACTTGGAATGAGCAGTTCTTC.

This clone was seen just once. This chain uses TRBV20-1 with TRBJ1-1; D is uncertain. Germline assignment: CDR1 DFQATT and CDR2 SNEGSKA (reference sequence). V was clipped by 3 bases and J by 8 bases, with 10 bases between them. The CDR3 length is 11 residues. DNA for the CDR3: TGCAGTGCTAGTACGGGCCGAGAAGCTTTCTTT. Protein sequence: CSASTGREAFF.

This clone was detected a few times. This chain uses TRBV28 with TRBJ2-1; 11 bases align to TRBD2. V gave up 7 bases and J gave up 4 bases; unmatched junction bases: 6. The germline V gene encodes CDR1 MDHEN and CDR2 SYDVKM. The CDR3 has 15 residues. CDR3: CASTLSGGAYNEQFF. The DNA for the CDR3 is TGTGCCAGCACCCTTAGCGGGGGGGCATACAATGAGCAGTTCTTC.

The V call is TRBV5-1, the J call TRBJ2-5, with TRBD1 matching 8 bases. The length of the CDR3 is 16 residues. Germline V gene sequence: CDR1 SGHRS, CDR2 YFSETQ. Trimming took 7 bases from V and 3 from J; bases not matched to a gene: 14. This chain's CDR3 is CASADQGARPEETQYF. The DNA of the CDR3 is TGCGCCAGCGCAGACCAGGGGGCCCGGCCCGAAGAGACCCAGTACTTC.

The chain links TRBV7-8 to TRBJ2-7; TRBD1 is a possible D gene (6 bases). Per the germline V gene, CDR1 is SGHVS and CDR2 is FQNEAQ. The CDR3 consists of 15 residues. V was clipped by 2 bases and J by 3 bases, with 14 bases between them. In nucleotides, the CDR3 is TGTGCCAGCAGCTTATACAGGGCCCAAAACTACGAGCAGTACTTC. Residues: CASSLYRAQNYEQYF.

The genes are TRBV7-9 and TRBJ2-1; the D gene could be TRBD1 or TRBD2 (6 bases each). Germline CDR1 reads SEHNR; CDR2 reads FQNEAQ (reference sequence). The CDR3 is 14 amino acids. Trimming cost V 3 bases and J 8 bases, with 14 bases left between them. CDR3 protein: CASSFSGGGHEQFF. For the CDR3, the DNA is TGTGCCAGCAGCTTTAGCGGAGGGGGGCATGAGCAGTTCTTC.

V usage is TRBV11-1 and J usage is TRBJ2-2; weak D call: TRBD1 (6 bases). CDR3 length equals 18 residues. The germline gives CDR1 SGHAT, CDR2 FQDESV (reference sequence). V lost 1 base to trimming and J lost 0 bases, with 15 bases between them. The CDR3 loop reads CASSLGGIGQPNTGELFF. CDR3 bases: TGTGCCAGCAGCTTAGGAGGTATAGGACAGCCGAACACCGGGGAGCTGTTTTTT. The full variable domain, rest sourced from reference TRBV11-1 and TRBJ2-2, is EAEVAQSPRYKITEKSQAVAFWCDPISGHATLYWYRQILGQGPELLVQFQDESVVDDSQLPKDRFSAERLKGVDSTLKIQPAELGDSAMYLCASSLGGIGQPNTGELFFGEGSRLTVL.

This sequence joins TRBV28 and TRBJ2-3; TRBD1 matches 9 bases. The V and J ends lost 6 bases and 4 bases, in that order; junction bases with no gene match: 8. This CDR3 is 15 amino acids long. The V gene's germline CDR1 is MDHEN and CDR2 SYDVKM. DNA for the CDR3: TGTGCCAGCAGCCACGGGACAGGGTTTCCAGATACGCAGTATTTT. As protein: CASSHGTGFPDTQYF.

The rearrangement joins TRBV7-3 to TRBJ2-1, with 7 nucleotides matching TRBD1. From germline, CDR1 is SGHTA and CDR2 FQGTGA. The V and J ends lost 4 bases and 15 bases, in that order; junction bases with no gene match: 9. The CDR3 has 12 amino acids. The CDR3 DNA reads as TGTGCCAGCAGCTCGGACAGGCTTCGTCGGTTCTTC. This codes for CASSSDRLRRFF.

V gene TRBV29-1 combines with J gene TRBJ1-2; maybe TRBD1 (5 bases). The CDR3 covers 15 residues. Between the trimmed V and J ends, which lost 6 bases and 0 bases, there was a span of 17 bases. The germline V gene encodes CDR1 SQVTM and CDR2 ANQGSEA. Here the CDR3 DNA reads TGCAGCGTCGTTCAGGGACTGGGAGCTAACTATGGCTACACCTTC. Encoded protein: CSVVQGLGANYGYTF.